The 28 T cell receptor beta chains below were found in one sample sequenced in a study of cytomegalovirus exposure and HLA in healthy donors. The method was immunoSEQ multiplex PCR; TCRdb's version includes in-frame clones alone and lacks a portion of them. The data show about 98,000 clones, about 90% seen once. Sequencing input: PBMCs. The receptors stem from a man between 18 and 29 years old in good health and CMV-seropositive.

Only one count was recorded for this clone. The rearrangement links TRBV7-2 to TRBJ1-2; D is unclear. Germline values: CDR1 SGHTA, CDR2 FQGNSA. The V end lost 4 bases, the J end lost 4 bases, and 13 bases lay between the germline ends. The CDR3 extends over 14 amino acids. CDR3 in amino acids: CASSSGWGGYGYTF. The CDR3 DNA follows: TGTGCCAGCAGCTCCGGGTGGGGAGGCTATGGCTACACCTTC.

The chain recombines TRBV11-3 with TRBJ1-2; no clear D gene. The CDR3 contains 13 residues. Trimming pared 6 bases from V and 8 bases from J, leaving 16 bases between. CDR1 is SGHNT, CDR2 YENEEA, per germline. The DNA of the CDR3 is TGTGCCAGCAGTCCTCGACCGGGTGACGGCTACACCTTC. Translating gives CASSPRPGDGYTF.

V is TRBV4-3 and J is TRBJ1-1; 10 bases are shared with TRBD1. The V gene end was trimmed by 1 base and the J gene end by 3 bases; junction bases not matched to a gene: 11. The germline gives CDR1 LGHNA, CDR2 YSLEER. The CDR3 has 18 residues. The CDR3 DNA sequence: TGCGCCAGCAGCCAAGGGATGGGACAGGGGTCCACTTACACTGAAGCTTTCTTT. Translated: CASSQGMGQGSTYTEAFF.

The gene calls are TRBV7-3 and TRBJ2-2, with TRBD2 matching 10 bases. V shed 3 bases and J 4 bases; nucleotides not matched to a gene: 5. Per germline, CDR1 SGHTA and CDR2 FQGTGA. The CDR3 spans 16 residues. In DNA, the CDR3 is TGTGCCAGCAGCTTCACTAGCGGGGCGCGCACCGGGGAGCTGTTTTTT. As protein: CASSFTSGARTGELFF.

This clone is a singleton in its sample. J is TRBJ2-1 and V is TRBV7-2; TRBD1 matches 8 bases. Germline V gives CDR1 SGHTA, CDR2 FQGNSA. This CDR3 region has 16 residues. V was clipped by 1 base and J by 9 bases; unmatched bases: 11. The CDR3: CASSLGSWQGALEQFF. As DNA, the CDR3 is TGTGCCAGCAGCTTAGGTTCGTGGCAGGGGGCGCTTGAGCAGTTCTTC.

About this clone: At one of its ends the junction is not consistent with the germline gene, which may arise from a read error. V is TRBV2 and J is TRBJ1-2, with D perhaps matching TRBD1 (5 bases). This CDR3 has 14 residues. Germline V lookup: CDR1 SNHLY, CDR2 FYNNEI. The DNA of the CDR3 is TGTGCCAGCAGTGAATTGGTGACAGCCTACCCCTCCGCCTTC. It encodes CASSELVTAYPSAF.

CDR3 in amino acids: CASSYNQGPQPQHF. The CDR3 coding sequence is TGTGCCAGCAGCTATAACCAGGGGCCTCAGCCCCAGCATTTT. The chain combines TRBV7-2 with TRBJ1-5; D is perhaps TRBD1 (6 bases). The germline V gene has CDR1 SGHTA and CDR2 FQGNSA. Trimming stripped 4 bases from V and 6 bases from J, with 13 bases between. This CDR3 contains 14 residues.

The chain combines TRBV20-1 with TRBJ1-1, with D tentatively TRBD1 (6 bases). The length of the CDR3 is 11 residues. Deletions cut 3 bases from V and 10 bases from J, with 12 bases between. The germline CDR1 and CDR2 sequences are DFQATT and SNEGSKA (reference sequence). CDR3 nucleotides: TGCAGTGCTAGTCAGGGACAATCAGCTTTCTTT. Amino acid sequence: CSASQGQSAFF.

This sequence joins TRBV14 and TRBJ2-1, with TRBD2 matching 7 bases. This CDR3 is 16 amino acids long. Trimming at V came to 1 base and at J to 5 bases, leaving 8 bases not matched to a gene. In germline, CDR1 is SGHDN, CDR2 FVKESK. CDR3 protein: CASSQGAGRKDNEQFF. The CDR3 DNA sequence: TGTGCCAGCAGCCAAGGAGCGGGACGGAAAGACAATGAGCAGTTCTTC.

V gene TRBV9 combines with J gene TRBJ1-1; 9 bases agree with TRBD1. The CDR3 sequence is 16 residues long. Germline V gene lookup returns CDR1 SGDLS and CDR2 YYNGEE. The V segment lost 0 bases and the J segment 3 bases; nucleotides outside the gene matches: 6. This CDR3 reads CASSVGQQGAYTEAFF. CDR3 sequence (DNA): TGTGCCAGCAGCGTAGGACAACAGGGGGCTTACACTGAAGCTTTCTTT. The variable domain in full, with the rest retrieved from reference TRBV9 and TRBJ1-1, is DSGVTQTPKHLITATGQRVTLRCSPRSGDLSVYWYQQSLDQGLQFLIQYYNGEERAKGNILERFSAQQFPDLHSELNLSSLELGDSALYFCASSVGQQGAYTEAFFGQGTRLTVV.

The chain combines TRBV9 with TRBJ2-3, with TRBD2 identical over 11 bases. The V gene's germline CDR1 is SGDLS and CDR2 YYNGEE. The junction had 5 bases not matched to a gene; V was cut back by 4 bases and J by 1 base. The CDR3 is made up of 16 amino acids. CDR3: CASSYGTSGGTDTQYF. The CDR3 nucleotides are TGTGCCAGCAGCTACGGGACTAGCGGAGGCACAGATACGCAGTATTTT.

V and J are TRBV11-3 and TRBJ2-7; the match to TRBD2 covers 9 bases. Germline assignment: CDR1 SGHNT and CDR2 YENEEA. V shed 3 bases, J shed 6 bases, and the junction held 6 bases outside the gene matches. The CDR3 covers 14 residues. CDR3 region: CASSLGLAGLEQYF. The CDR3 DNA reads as TGTGCCAGCAGCTTGGGACTAGCTGGCCTCGAGCAGTACTTC.

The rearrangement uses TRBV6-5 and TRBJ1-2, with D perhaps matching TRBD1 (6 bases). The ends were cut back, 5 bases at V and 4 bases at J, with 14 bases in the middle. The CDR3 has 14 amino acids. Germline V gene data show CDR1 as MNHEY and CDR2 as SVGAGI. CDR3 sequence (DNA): TGTGCCAGCAGTCGACAGGAGCTCGCCTATGGCTACACCTTC. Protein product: CASSRQELAYGYTF.

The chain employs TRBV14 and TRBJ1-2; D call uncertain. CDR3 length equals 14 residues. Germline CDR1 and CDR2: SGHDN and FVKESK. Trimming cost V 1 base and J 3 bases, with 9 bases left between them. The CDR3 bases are TGTGCCAGCAGCCAAGTCGAAACGGACTATGGCTACACCTTC. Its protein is CASSQVETDYGYTF.

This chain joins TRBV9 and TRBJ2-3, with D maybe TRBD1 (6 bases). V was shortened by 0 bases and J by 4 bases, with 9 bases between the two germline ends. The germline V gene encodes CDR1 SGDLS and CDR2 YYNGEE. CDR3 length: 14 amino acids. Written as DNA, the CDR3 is TGTGCCAGCAGCGTAGAATGGGGGCCAGATACGCAGTATTTT. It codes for CASSVEWGPDTQYF.

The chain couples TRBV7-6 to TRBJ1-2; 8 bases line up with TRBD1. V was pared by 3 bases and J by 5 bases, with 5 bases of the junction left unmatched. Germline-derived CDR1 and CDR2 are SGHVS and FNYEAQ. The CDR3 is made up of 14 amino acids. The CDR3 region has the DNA TGTGCCAGCAGCTTGGCACAGGGGGAATATGGCTACACCTTC. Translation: CASSLAQGEYGYTF.

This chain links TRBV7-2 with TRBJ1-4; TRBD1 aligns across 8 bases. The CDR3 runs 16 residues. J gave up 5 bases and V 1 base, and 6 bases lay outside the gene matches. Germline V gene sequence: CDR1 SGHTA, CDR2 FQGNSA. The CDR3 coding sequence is TGTGCCAGCAGCTTAGAAGGACAGGGAGGAAATGAAAAACTGTTTTTT. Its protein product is CASSLEGQGGNEKLFF.

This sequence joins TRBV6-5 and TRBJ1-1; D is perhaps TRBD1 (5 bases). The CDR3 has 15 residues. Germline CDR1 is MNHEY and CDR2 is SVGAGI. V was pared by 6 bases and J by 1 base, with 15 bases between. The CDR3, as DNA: TGTGCCAGCAGGCAAGGGGTCAGGCGGAACACTGAAGCTTTCTTT. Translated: CASRQGVRRNTEAFF.

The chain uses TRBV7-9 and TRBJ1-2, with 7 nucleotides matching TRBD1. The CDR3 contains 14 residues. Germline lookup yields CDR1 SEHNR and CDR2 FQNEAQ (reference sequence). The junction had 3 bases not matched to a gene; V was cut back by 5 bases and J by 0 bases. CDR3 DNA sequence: TGTGCCAGCAGCCGACAGGGAGCTAACTATGGCTACACCTTC. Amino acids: CASSRQGANYGYTF.

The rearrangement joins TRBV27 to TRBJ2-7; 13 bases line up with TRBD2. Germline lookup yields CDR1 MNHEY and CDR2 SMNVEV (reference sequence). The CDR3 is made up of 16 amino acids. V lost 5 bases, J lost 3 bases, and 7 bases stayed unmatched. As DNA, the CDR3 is TGTGCCAGCAGTGGACTAGCGGGGGCCGCTCTCTACGAGCAGTACTTC. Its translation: CASSGLAGAALYEQYF.

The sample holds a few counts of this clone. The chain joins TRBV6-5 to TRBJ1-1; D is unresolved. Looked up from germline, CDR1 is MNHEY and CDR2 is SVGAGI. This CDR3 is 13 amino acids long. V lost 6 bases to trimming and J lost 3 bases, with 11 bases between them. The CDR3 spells CASRVFGDTEAFF. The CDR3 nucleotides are TGTGCCAGCAGAGTCTTCGGTGACACTGAAGCTTTCTTT.

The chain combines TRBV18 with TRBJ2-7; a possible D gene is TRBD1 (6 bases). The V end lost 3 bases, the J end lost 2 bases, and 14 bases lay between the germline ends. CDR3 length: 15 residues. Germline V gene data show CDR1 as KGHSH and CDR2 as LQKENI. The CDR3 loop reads CASSPILTGAYEQYF. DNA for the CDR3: TGTGCCAGCTCACCGATACTGACAGGAGCCTACGAGCAGTACTTC.

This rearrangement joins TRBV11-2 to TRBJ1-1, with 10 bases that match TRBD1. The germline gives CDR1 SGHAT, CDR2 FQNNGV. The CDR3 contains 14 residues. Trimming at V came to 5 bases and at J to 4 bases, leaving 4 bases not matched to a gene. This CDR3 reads CASSNGQGVTEAFF. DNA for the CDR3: TGTGCCAGCAGCAATGGACAGGGGGTCACTGAAGCTTTCTTT.

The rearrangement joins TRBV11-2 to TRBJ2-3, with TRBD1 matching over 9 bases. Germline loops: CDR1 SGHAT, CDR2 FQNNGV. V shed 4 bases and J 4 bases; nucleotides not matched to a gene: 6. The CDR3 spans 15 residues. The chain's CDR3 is CASSSYRGRADTQYF. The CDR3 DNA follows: TGTGCCAGCAGCTCATACAGGGGGCGAGCAGATACGCAGTATTTT.

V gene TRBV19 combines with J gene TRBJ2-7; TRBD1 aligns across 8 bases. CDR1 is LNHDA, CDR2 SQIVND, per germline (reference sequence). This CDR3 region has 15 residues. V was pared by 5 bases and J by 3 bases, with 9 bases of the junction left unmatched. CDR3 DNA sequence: TGTGCCAGTAGTGCTGGGACAGGACCAAACTACGAGCAGTACTTC. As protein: CASSAGTGPNYEQYF.

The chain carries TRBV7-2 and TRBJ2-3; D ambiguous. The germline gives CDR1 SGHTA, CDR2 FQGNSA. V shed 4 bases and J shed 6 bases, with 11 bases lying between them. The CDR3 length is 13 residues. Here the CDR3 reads CASSSRPRDTQYF. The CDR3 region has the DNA TGTGCCAGCAGCTCCCGACCGCGGGATACGCAGTATTTT.

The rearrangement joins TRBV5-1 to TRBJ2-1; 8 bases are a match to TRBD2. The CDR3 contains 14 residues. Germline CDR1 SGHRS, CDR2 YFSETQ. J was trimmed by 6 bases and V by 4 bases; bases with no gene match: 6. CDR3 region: CASSPESGSNEQFF. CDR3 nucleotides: TGCGCCAGCAGCCCAGAAAGCGGGAGCAATGAGCAGTTCTTC.

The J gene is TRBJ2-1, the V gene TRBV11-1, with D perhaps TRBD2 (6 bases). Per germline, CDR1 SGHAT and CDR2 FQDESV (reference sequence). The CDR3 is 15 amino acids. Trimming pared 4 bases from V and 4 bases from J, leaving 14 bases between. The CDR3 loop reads CASSSLPGAYNEQFF. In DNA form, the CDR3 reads TGTGCCAGCAGCTCATTACCGGGAGCGTACAATGAGCAGTTCTTC. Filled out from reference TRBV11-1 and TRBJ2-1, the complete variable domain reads EAEVAQSPRYKITEKSQAVAFWCDPISGHATLYWYRQILGQGPELLVQFQDESVVDDSQLPKDRFSAERLKGVDSTLKIQPAELGDSAMYLCASSSLPGAYNEQFFGPGTRLTVL.